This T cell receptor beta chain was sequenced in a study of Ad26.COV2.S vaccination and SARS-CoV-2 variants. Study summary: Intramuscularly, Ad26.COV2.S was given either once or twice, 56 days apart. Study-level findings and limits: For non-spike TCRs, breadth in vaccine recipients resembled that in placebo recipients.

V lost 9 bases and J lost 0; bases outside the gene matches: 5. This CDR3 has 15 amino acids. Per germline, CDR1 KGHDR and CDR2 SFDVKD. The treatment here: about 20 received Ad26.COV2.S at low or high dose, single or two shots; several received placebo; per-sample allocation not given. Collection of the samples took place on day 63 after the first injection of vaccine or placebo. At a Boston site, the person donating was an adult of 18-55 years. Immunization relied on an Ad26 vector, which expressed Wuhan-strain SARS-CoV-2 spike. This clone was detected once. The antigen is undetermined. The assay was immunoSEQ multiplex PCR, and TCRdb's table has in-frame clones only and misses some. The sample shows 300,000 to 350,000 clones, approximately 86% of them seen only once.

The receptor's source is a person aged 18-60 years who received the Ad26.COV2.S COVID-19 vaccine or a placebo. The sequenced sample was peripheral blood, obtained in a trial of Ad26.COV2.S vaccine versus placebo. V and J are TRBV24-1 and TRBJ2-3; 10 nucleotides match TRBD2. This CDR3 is CATSGLATSTDTQYF. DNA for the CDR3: TGTGCCACCTCGGGACTAGCGACTAGCACAGATACGCAGTATTTT.